The present TCR beta chain was sequenced within a study of T-cell reconstitution after alpha-beta-depleted transplantation in children. Trimming took 8 bases from V and 2 from J; bases not matched to a gene: 7. The CDR3 has 14 residues. Germline V gives CDR1 SNHLY, CDR2 FYNNEI. About this clonotype itself: The target antigen is unknown.

Preparation of the TCRbeta library used unique molecular identifiers. TCRdb re-called the PCR reads with MiXCR, one entry per CDR3 protein. The sample consists of about 240,000 distinct CDR3 sequences, around 25% of them appearing once. Regarding the study as a whole: Surviving recipient T cells and thymic progenitors accounted for the high day-60 TCRbeta diversity observed in some patients. At one year after transplant, newly produced T cells mostly accounted for T-cell counts and diversity.

Source: PBMCs, taken before TCRalphabeta/CD19-depleted stem cell transplant. V is TRBV2 and J is TRBJ2-3; 7 nucleotides line up with TRBD2. The receptor comes from a girl aged 2-10 years with Fanconi anemia, due to receive a stem cell transplant. CDR3 nucleotide sequence: TGTGCCAGCGGCGGGACTATATACACAGATACGCAGTATTTT. Protein sequence: CASGGTIYTDTQYF.